This T cell receptor beta chain was documented in a study of breast tumors, draining lymph nodes, adjacent tissues. The table lists this clonotype with many counts. Samples came from axillary lymph nodes draining the breast cancer. Trimming pared 8 bases from V and 4 bases from J, leaving 14 bases between. Germline values: CDR1 WNHNN, CDR2 SYGVQD (reference sequence). The CDR3 consists of 14 residues. One entry per CDR3 protein, called by TCRdb with MiXCR from the multiplex PCR reads. The sample includes over 250,000 distinct CDR3 sequences, 30% seen only once; the top ten take roughly 1.1%. The sequence derives from a female donor with breast cancer. Some clones in this sample may be carry-over from other donors' samples. Sequencing was carried out using axillary lymph node tissue. The V call is TRBV10-1, the J call TRBJ1-4, with D perhaps TRBD1 (5 bases). The CDR3 loop reads CASAKGRHNEKLFF. In nucleotides, the CDR3 is TGCGCCAGCGCCAAGGGACGACATAATGAAAAACTGTTTTTT.